Shown below are 3 T cell receptor beta chains from a single sample sequenced in a study of blood T cells in healthy people across ages. Next came a second PCR, run for roughly 6 to 11 cycles, which used a sample-barcoded 5' primer along with a J-beta primer mix. TCRdb independently ran MiXCR on the 5' RACE reads; one entry per CDR3 protein. Of 1.5 million to 2 million distinct CDR3 sequences listed, roughly 32% are singletons. The specimen sequenced was blood. The receptor set was obtained from a young woman in good health.

This clonotype was counted a few times. The J gene is TRBJ2-3, the V gene TRBV27; TRBD2 might be the D (5 bases). Between the trimmed V and J ends, which lost 5 bases and 1 base, there was a span of 16 bases. CDR3 size: 16 residues. CDR1 MNHEY and CDR2 SMNVEV come from the germline V gene (reference sequence). CDR3 sequence reads: CASSPGLQAGTDTQYF. DNA for the CDR3: TGTGCCAGCAGTCCCGGACTGCAGGCGGGCACAGATACGCAGTATTTT.

The CDR3 bases are TGTGCCAGCAGTGACTCGATGGGCCGCACAGATACGCAGTATTTT. The encoded protein is CASSDSMGRTDTQYF. The V gene is TRBV6-4, the J gene TRBJ2-3; no clear D gene. Germline CDR1 MRHNA, CDR2 SNTAGT. The CDR3 contains 15 residues. V was cut by 0 bases and J by 1 base, with 8 bases left in between.

The table lists this clonotype with a few counts. The gene calls are TRBV5-6 and TRBJ1-2, with D possibly matching TRBD1 (6 bases). The germline CDR1 and CDR2 sequences are SGHDT and YYEEEE. The CDR3 sequence is 14 residues long. The ends were cut back, 1 base at V and 8 bases at J, with 15 bases in the middle. CDR3 loop: CASSLQGPREGYTF. CDR3 sequence (DNA): TGTGCCAGCAGCTTGCAGGGGCCGCGTGAGGGCTACACCTTC.